Listed below are T cell receptor beta chains from one sample, sequenced in a study of cytotoxic CD8 clonotypes in ibrutinib-treated CLL. The table came from immunoSEQ multiplex PCR; TCRdb's copy has only in-frame clones and leaves some out. Of 250,000 to 350,000 clones in the sample, more than 70% were seen once. Sequenced material: PBMCs, taken at disease progression, from a patient treated with ibrutinib. The receptors come from a human donor with chronic lymphocytic leukemia. The CDR3 runs from the conserved cysteine through the conserved F or W. Expanded clones get a size class; other rows say once, few or many, or leave the size out.

j_gene,v_gene,abundance,CDR3aa
TRBJ2-3,TRBV9,NA,CASSVAMRGTDTQYF
TRBJ2-1,TRBV7-2,NA,CASSLAAGRGIFYNEQFF
TRBJ2-1,TRBV9,NA,CATSSGIANEQFF
TRBJ2-7,TRBV7-6,few,CASSFKGSSYEQYF
TRBJ1-2,TRBV5-5,once,CASSLYSNYGYTF
TRBJ2-7,TRBV12-5,NA,CASGLSVAHYEQYF
TRBJ1-1,TRBV6-5,NA,CASRQGNTEAFF
TRBJ1-1,TRBV25-1,NA,CASSDGTEAFF
TRBJ1-1,TRBV10-3,NA,CAIGEELNTEAFF
TRBJ2-2,TRBV5-1,few,CASSLTGTGLHTGELFF
TRBJ1-1,TRBV5-1,NA,CASSLRQGWNTEAFF
TRBJ2-7,TRBV29-1,NA,CSFRRGPYEQYF
TRBJ2-7,TRBV7-3,NA,CASSFTGTPADEQYF
TRBJ1-3,TRBV19,few,CASSIAGTSGNTIYF
TRBJ2-1,TRBV5-4,NA,CASSFSGGRFPEQFF
TRBJ2-7,TRBV6-1,few,CASLLAGVSYEQYF
TRBJ1-2,TRBV20-1,NA,CSARRGMGYTF
TRBJ2-2,TRBV7-7,NA,CASSLAQGYTGELFF
TRBJ1-3,TRBV7-9,NA,CASSGQGRFGNTIYF
TRBJ1-4,TRBV15,NA,CATRKDRGDEKLFF
TRBJ2-3,TRBV9,NA,CASSVATAGSTDTQYF
TRBJ2-5,TRBV11-2,NA,CASSLTGHSRETQYF
TRBJ1-5,TRBV2,NA,CASGLDRNNQPQHF
TRBJ1-5,TRBV18,NA,CASSPTAGSNQPQHF
TRBJ2-7,TRBV18,NA,CASSPPHSYEQYF
TRBJ2-7,TRBV5-1,NA,CASSTGTAYEQYF
TRBJ2-1,TRBV29-1,NA,CSVGGGVVRNNEQFF
TRBJ2-4,TRBV7-7,NA,CAGGPGQKNIQYF